What follows is one TCR beta chain and its context. This entry is derived from a study of identifying expanded T cells in peripheral blood. CDR1 is MNHNY and CDR2 is SVGAGI in the germline V gene (reference sequence). The CDR3 has 13 residues. V lost 0 bases and J lost 6, with 3 bases in between. Clones were read by immunoSEQ multiplex PCR, and TCRdb kept only the in-frame ones, dropping some. The table lists about 82,000 clones, roughly 90% of them singletons. The chain combines TRBV6-6 with TRBJ1-6; D unresolved. The sample was blood. This sequence originates from a person aged 18-69 years in good health. The CDR3 DNA is TGTGCCAGCAGTTACTCACTTAATTCACCCCTCCACTTT. Its protein is CASSYSLNSPLHF.